A single sample is the source of the 32 T cell receptor beta chains below, sequenced in a study of human T cells and chemical hapten exposure. MiXCR, run by TCRdb on the RACE reads, gives a single entry per CDR3 protein. The sample includes about 82,000 distinct CDR3 sequences, over 10% of them seen just once. Sample time point: patch test 3, about 24 weeks after DPC sensitization. Treatment of the sample: therapeutic diphenylcyclopropenone sensitization with weekly scalp DPC. Sequences were derived from whole blood, sampled in connection with sensitization to the hapten diphenylcyclopropenone (DPC). The source of these receptors is a woman between 50 and 59 years old with alopecia areata. Some clones in this sample may be carry-over from other donors' samples.

The chain has TRBV5-1 and TRBJ2-1, with D perhaps TRBD1 (6 bases). CDR1 SGHRS and CDR2 YFSETQ come from the germline V gene. Between the trimmed V and J ends, which lost 3 bases and 2 bases, there was a span of 15 bases. This CDR3 region has 16 residues. The CDR3 nucleotides are TGCGCCAGCAGCTCCTACAGGGTAAGCACCTACAATGAGCAGTTCTTC. Protein product: CASSSYRVSTYNEQFF.

In this sample, this clonotype turned up a few times. The gene calls are TRBV20-1 and TRBJ1-1, with no clear D. In germline, CDR1 is DFQATT, CDR2 SNEGSKA (reference sequence). V lost 0 bases, J lost 0 bases, and 5 bases lay in between. The CDR3 sequence is 13 residues long. In nucleotides, the CDR3 is TGCAGTGCTAGAGATGGTCTGAACACTGAAGCTTTCTTT. Its protein product is CSARDGLNTEAFF.

This clonotype has more than one count but fewer than ten. The rearrangement links TRBV6-1 to TRBJ1-1; D remains unclear. Trimming took off 7 bases at V and 4 bases at J, with 19 bases between the two ends. The CDR3 spans 15 residues. Germline-derived CDR1 and CDR2 are MNHNS and SASEGT. CDR3 in DNA: TGTGCCAGCACCTCTGTGGGTGCCGGCGGCACTGAAGCTTTCTTT. Translating gives CASTSVGAGGTEAFF.

This clonotype has at least ten counts. This chain uses TRBV7-6 with TRBJ1-2; a weak D match, TRBD1 (6 bases). V was clipped by 3 bases and J by 2 bases, with 13 bases between them. Germline V gene sequence: CDR1 SGHVS, CDR2 FNYEAQ. This CDR3 spans 15 amino acids. The CDR3 nucleotides are TGTGCCAGCAGCTTGGGGACAACCCAAAACTATGGCTACACCTTC. Its protein is CASSLGTTQNYGYTF. The whole variable domain, filled in from reference TRBV7-6 and TRBJ1-2, reads GAGVSQSPRYKVTKRGQDVALRCDPISGHVSLYWYRQALGQGPEFLTYFNYEAQQDKSGLPNDRFSAERPEGSISTLTIQRTEQRDSAMYRCASSLGTTQNYGYTFGSGTRLTVV.

This clonotype appeared many times. The chain uses TRBV20-1 and TRBJ1-5; 7 nucleotides agree with TRBD1. From germline, CDR1 is DFQATT and CDR2 SNEGSKA (reference sequence). The CDR3 is 15 amino acids. V shed 5 bases, J shed 4 bases, and the junction held 11 bases outside the gene matches. This chain's CDR3 is CSASYGTATNQPQHF. CDR3 DNA sequence: TGCAGTGCTTCCTACGGGACAGCTACTAATCAGCCCCAGCATTTT.

Remarks on this clonotype: A much larger clone differs by one base, so this may be a read error. The chain joins TRBV19 to TRBJ1-5; D ambiguous. The CDR3 runs 14 residues. CDR1 LNHDA and CDR2 SQIVND come from the germline V gene (reference sequence). CDR3 sequence: CASRVGSSNQPKHF. CDR3 sequence (DNA): TGTGCCAGTAGGGTGGGTTCTAGCAATCAGCCCAAGCATTTT.

The CDR3 bases are TGCGCCAGCAGTGAAAGTTTCGGGCCCTACGAGCAGTACTTC. It translates to CASSESFGPYEQYF. This chain uses TRBV10-1 with TRBJ2-7; no clear D gene. This CDR3 comprises 14 residues. The V and J ends lost 3 bases and 2 bases respectively, with 11 bases between them. Germline CDR1 reads WNHNN; CDR2 reads SYGVQD (reference sequence).

Ten or more counts support this clonotype. The chain uses TRBV7-8 and TRBJ1-3; D might be TRBD1 (5 bases). The V end lost 1 base, the J end lost 3 bases, and 16 bases lay between the germline ends. CDR1 is SGHVS, CDR2 FQNEAQ, per germline. The CDR3 is 17 residues long. CDR3 sequence (DNA): TGTGCCAGCAGCTTAGTAAGGGCGGCAGGGTTTGGAAACACCATATATTTT. As protein: CASSLVRAAGFGNTIYF.

The sample holds a few counts of this clonotype. The CDR3 is CASSQDRDVYGYTF. The CDR3 DNA follows: TGTGCCAGCAGCCAAGATCGGGATGTCTATGGCTACACCTTC. V gene TRBV3-1 combines with J gene TRBJ1-2, with D hard to call. V lost 0 bases and J 4 bases, leaving 9 bases between the germline ends. This CDR3 is built from 14 residues. Per the germline V gene, CDR1 is LGHDT and CDR2 is YNNKEL (reference sequence).

This clonotype was observed a handful of times. The chain couples TRBV18 to TRBJ2-7, with D hard to call. The V gene's germline CDR1 is KGHSH and CDR2 LQKENI. This CDR3 is 13 amino acids long. The V and J ends lost 3 bases and 2 bases respectively, with 8 bases between them. The CDR3 nucleotides are TGTGCCAGCTCACCGGGGATTGCCTACGAGCAGTACTTC. This encodes CASSPGIAYEQYF.

This clonotype has just a few counts. The chain has TRBV5-1 and TRBJ1-6, with D unclear. Trimming pared 7 bases from V and 4 bases from J, leaving 9 bases between. The germline CDR1 and CDR2 sequences are SGHRS and YFSETQ. The CDR3 is 13 residues long. The CDR3 spells CASCGSYNSPLHF. Written as DNA, the CDR3 is TGCGCCAGCTGCGGATCATATAATTCACCCCTCCACTTT.

This clonotype has just a few counts. V gene TRBV20-1 combines with J gene TRBJ2-5; possible D gene TRBD1, 6 bases. This CDR3 region has 14 residues. The V and J ends lost 4 bases and 0 bases respectively, with 12 bases between them. The germline gives CDR1 DFQATT, CDR2 SNEGSKA (reference sequence). The CDR3 reads CSANPRGNQETQYF. CDR3 nucleotide sequence: TGCAGTGCTAACCCAAGGGGGAACCAAGAGACCCAGTACTTC.

This clonotype was counted ten times or more. The rearrangement uses TRBV12-2 and TRBJ1-1; no check of the table's D call, TRBD1, against the DNA was made. TRBV12-2 is described as a pseudogene. CDR3 length: 15 amino acids. The CDR3 loop reads CASRLQGFADTEAFF. In nucleotides, the CDR3 is TGTGCAAGTCGCTTACAGGGTTTTGCTGACACTGAAGCTTTCTTT.

The sample holds a few counts of this clonotype. The chain joins TRBV15 to TRBJ2-7; 7 bases match TRBD2. CDR3 length: 16 amino acids. Trimming removed 0 bases from V and 4 bases from J; junction bases left unmatched: 9. Germline V gene data show CDR1 as LNHNV and CDR2 as YYDKDF (reference sequence). The CDR3 loop is CATSRDLASGKYEQYF. As DNA, the CDR3 is TGTGCCACCAGCAGAGATCTGGCTAGCGGTAAATACGAGCAGTACTTC.

This clonotype has a handful of counts. This sequence joins TRBV7-2 and TRBJ2-3; 7 nucleotides align to TRBD1. This CDR3 is built from 16 residues. V lost 4 bases to trimming and J lost 1 base; unmatched junction nucleotides: 8. Per germline, CDR1 SGHTA and CDR2 FQGNSA. CDR3 coding DNA: TGTGCCAGCAGCTACAGGGGCGGAATAGGCACAGATACGCAGTATTTT. It yields the protein CASSYRGGIGTDTQYF.

This clonotype was recorded at least ten times. The chain has TRBV12-3 or TRBV12-4 and TRBJ2-3; no reliable D call. The CDR3 covers 14 residues. V was cut by 1 base and J by 2 bases, with 7 bases left in between. CDR3 region: CASSLGGNTDTQYF. In DNA form, the CDR3 reads TGTGCCAGCAGTTTAGGGGGAAACACAGATACGCAGTATTTT.

This clonotype was recorded a few times. CDR3 in amino acids: CASSHLLARTDTQYF. The CDR3 DNA is TGTGCCAGCAGTCACCTCCTAGCGCGCACAGATACGCAGTATTTT. The genes are TRBV7-2 and TRBJ2-3; TRBD2 is a possible D gene (6 bases). V was pared by 6 bases and J by 1 base, with 14 bases between. The V gene's germline CDR1 is SGHTA and CDR2 FQGNSA. The CDR3 is 15 residues long.

This clonotype was counted only a few times. This rearrangement joins TRBV29-1 to TRBJ2-1; TRBD2 might be the D (5 bases). The germline gives CDR1 SQVTM, CDR2 ANQGSEA. Trimming took 7 bases from V and 9 from J, leaving 10 bases between them. The CDR3 is made up of 10 amino acids. This CDR3 is CSARGLEQFF. CDR3 sequence (DNA): TGCAGCGCGCGAGGACTTGAGCAGTTCTTC.

This clonotype was seen ten or more times. The chain combines TRBV20-1 with TRBJ2-2; 16 bases fit TRBD2. The germline V gene has CDR1 DFQATT and CDR2 SNEGSKA (reference sequence). The trim removed 4 bases at V and 5 bases at J, leaving 10 bases unmatched. This CDR3 has 18 residues. CDR3 nucleotides: TGCAGTGCTAAGAACCCTAGGGGACTAGCGGGAGGGACCGGGGAGCTGTTTTTT. Protein: CSAKNPRGLAGGTGELFF.

This clonotype turned up a few times. The rearrangement uses TRBV20-1 and TRBJ2-5, with 14 bases matching TRBD2. Trimming took 0 bases from V and 2 from J; bases not matched to a gene: 11. CDR3 length: 19 amino acids. Germline V CDR1 and CDR2: DFQATT, SNEGSKA (reference sequence). The CDR3 loop reads CSARDGTSGSLGKQETQYF. CDR3 coding DNA: TGCAGTGCTAGAGATGGGACTAGCGGGAGCTTAGGCAAGCAAGAGACCCAGTACTTC.

The gene calls are TRBV3-1 and TRBJ2-1, with 8 bases fitting TRBD2. The CDR3 loop spans 16 amino acids. The V and J ends lost 0 bases and 5 bases, in that order; junction bases with no gene match: 6. Germline CDR1 is LGHDT and CDR2 is YNNKEL (reference sequence). The CDR3 nucleotides read TGTGCCAGCAGCCAAGATGCCCTTAGCGGGGACAATGAGCAGTTCTTC. Translating gives CASSQDALSGDNEQFF.

This clonotype was counted ten times or more. The chain recombines TRBV29-1 with TRBJ1-2; no clear D gene. V lost 0 bases and J lost 4, with 9 bases in between. This CDR3 has 13 residues. Germline loops: CDR1 SQVTM, CDR2 ANQGSEA. CDR3 amino acids: CSVEDRAFYGYTF. Here the CDR3 DNA reads TGCAGCGTTGAAGATCGGGCCTTCTATGGCTACACCTTC. Using reference TRBV29-1 and TRBJ1-2 for the parts outside the CDR3, the full variable domain is SAVISQKPSRDICQRGTSLTIQCQVDSQVTMMFWYRQQPGQSLTLIATANQGSEATYESGFVIDKFPISRPNLTFSTLTVSNMSPEDSSIYLCSVEDRAFYGYTFGSGTRLTVV.

This clonotype was detected many times. The chain employs TRBV10-2 and TRBJ2-5; 7 bases fit TRBD1. Trimming took 11 bases from V and 0 from J; bases not matched to a gene: 6. The CDR3 consists of 13 residues. Germline-derived CDR1 and CDR2 are WSHSY and SAAADI. For the CDR3, the DNA is TGCGCCGGCGGACAGGCGTACCAAGAGACCCAGTACTTC. Residues: CAGGQAYQETQYF.

The chain recombines TRBV29-1 with TRBJ2-1, with a possible D match to TRBD2 (5 bases). The germline V gene has CDR1 SQVTM and CDR2 ANQGSEA. The CDR3 contains 12 residues. V lost 7 bases to trimming and J lost 8 bases, with 15 bases between them. CDR3 residues: CSAFGERYEQFF. The CDR3 DNA sequence: TGCAGCGCCTTTGGGGAGCGGTATGAGCAGTTCTTC.

This clonotype was picked up many times. This CDR3 is CSANYGYTF. CDR3 DNA: TGCAGTGCTAACTATGGCTACACCTTC. The V and J genes are TRBV20-1 and TRBJ1-2, with unresolved D. This CDR3 is 9 amino acids long. Trimming took 4 bases from V and 3 from J, leaving 0 bases between them. Germline CDR1 DFQATT, CDR2 SNEGSKA (reference sequence).

This clonotype came up many times. The chain recombines TRBV13 with TRBJ2-2; 7 nucleotides match TRBD1. V trimming: 5 bases; J trimming: 6 bases; junction bases outside the gene matches: 9. The germline CDR1 and CDR2 sequences are PRHDT and FYEKMQ (reference sequence). CDR3 length: 15 amino acids. The CDR3 spells CASSTTGKVSGELFF. As DNA, the CDR3 is TGTGCCAGCAGCACGACAGGGAAGGTATCCGGGGAGCTGTTTTTT.

The chain couples TRBV20-1 to TRBJ2-3; 9 bases fit TRBD2. The junction had 10 bases not matched to a gene; V was cut back by 3 bases and J by 6 bases. The CDR3 is 15 residues long. CDR1 is DFQATT, CDR2 SNEGSKA, per germline (reference sequence). The CDR3 DNA sequence: TGCAGTGCTAGTCGGGGAGCGGGAGGTGCGGATACGCAGTATTTT. It is translated as CSASRGAGGADTQYF.

This clonotype has at least ten counts. The rearrangement links TRBV2 to TRBJ1-3, with a weak D call TRBD1 (5 bases). This CDR3 is built from 14 residues. Germline V CDR1 and CDR2: SNHLY, FYNNEI. The V and J ends lost 8 bases and 6 bases respectively, with 17 bases between them. In DNA form, the CDR3 reads TGTGCCAGCGGACTAACCGGGACCATAAACACCATATATTTT. Translation: CASGLTGTINTIYF. The full variable domain, with the rest looked up from reference TRBV2 and TRBJ1-3, is EPEVTQTPSHQVTQMGQEVILRCVPISNHLYFYWYRQILGQKVEFLVSFYNNEISEKSEIFDDQFSVERPDGSNFTLKIRSTKLEDSAMYFCASGLTGTINTIYFGEGSWLTVV.

Here the CDR3 reads CSVEDTPFF. The DNA of the CDR3 is TGCAGCGTTGAAGATACGCCCTTCTTT. The gene calls are TRBV29-1 and TRBJ1-1; no firm D call. The V gene lost 0 bases and the J gene lost 14 bases, with 7 bases spanning the gap. Germline CDR1 and CDR2: SQVTM and ANQGSEA. CDR3 length: 9 residues.

The table lists this clonotype with many counts. The chain joins TRBV20-1 to TRBJ2-2; D is undetermined. The germline V gene encodes CDR1 DFQATT and CDR2 SNEGSKA (reference sequence). Trimming took off 0 bases at V and 4 bases at J, with 0 bases between the two ends. The CDR3 extends over 11 amino acids. The CDR3 reads CSARDTGELFF. For the CDR3, the DNA is TGCAGTGCTAGAGACACCGGGGAGCTGTTTTTT.

The CDR3 region has the DNA TGTGCCAGCAGTCGTCTAGCGGGAGACTTGAATGAGCAGTTCTTC. Protein sequence: CASSRLAGDLNEQFF. The V call is TRBV2, the J call TRBJ2-1; TRBD2 agrees at 10 bases. Germline CDR1 and CDR2: SNHLY and FYNNEI. This CDR3 comprises 15 residues. J gave up 7 bases and V 5 bases, and 8 bases lay outside the gene matches.

This clonotype has a handful of counts. The gene calls are TRBV5-1 and TRBJ2-7, with TRBD1 matching 7 bases. The CDR3 spans 15 residues. With V trimmed by 3 bases and J by 1 base, 7 bases remained unmatched. Germline lookup yields CDR1 SGHRS and CDR2 YFSETQ. CDR3 region: CASSSRQGPSYEQYF. In nucleotides, the CDR3 is TGCGCCAGCAGCTCACGACAGGGCCCTTCCTACGAGCAGTACTTC.